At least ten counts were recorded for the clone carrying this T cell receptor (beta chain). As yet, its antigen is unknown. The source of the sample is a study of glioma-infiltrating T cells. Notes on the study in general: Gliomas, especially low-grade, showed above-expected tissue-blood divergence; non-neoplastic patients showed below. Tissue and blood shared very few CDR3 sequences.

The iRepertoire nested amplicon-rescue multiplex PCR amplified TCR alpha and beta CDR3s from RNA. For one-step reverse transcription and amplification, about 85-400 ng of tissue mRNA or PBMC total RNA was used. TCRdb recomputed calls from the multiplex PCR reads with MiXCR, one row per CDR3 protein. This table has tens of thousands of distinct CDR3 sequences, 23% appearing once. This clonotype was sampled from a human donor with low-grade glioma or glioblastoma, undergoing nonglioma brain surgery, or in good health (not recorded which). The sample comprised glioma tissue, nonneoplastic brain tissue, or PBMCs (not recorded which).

The DNA for the CDR3 is TGCAGTGCTAGAGCCAGCGGGAGACCCGAGCAGTACTTC. This translates into CSARASGRPEQYF. V and J are TRBV20-1 and TRBJ2-7; 8 bases line up with TRBD2. J lost 6 bases, V lost 1 base, and 5 bases had no gene match. The CDR3 has 13 amino acids. CDR1 is DFQATT and CDR2 is SNEGSKA in the germline V gene (reference sequence).